The text below deals with one T cell receptor (beta chain). Antigen specificity is unknown. This entry comes from a study of siplizumab effects on memory and regulatory T cells. The study, taken as a whole, reports: Only a minor fraction of alloreactive clones mapped to unstimulated subsets. In the presence of siplizumab, alloreactive sequences traceable to unstimulated CD4+ memory cells were significantly reduced.

CDR1 is SGHKS and CDR2 is YYEKEE in the germline V gene (reference sequence). Unmatched junction bases numbered 6, after V lost 0 bases and J lost 4 bases. The CDR3 has 15 residues. Assay: immunoSEQ multiplex PCR; the TCRdb copy retains only in-frame clones and omits some. This sample has approximately 70,000 clones; more than 80% occur once, and the top ten carry more than 25%. The V call is TRBV5-5, the J call TRBJ1-2; 7 bases align to TRBD1. The source material was CD8+ T cells sorted from blood. The sequence was obtained from a human donor in good health. The CDR3 loop is CASSLVETGFYGYTF. DNA for the CDR3: TGTGCCAGCAGCTTGGTCGAGACAGGGTTCTATGGCTACACCTTC.